These 26 T cell receptor beta chains came from one sample sequenced in a study of cytomegalovirus exposure and HLA in healthy donors. The assay was immunoSEQ multiplex PCR, and TCRdb's table has in-frame clones only and misses some. The sample consists of some 150,000 clones, about 87% of them appearing once. Sample: PBMCs. All receptors derive from a man between 18 and 29 years old in good health and CMV-seropositive.

V and J are TRBV10-1 and TRBJ1-1; D unresolved. CDR3 length: 11 amino acids. The germline V and J ends were trimmed by 4 bases and 7 bases, with 7 bases remaining between them. Germline assignment: CDR1 WNHNN and CDR2 SYGVQD (reference sequence). The CDR3 spells CASSGGYEAFF. The CDR3 nucleotides read TGCGCCAGCAGTGGAGGCTATGAAGCTTTCTTT.

This chain connects TRBV6-4 to TRBJ2-3; 7 nucleotides match TRBD2. Trimming cost V 6 bases and J 1 base; bases outside gene matches: 1. Germline CDR1 is MRHNA and CDR2 is SNTAGT. The CDR3 totals 13 residues. DNA of the CDR3: TGTGCCAGCAGGAGCGGGGGCACAGATACGCAGTATTTT. It is translated as CASRSGGTDTQYF.

The chain links TRBV13 to TRBJ1-3, with unresolved D. CDR1 and CDR2 from the germline V gene are PRHDT and FYEKMQ (reference sequence). This CDR3 has 14 amino acids. V was trimmed by 6 bases and J by 0 bases, leaving 9 bases between them. Here the CDR3 DNA reads TGTGCCAGCAGTCCCACATACTCTGGAAACACCATATATTTT. This codes for CASSPTYSGNTIYF.

This chain uses TRBV18 with TRBJ1-1, with TRBD1 as a possible D gene (5 bases). The CDR3 is made up of 13 amino acids. The germline V gene has CDR1 KGHSH and CDR2 LQKENI. V was cut by 3 bases and J by 6 bases, with 11 bases left in between. The CDR3: CASSPGRGAEAFF. CDR3 coding DNA: TGTGCCAGCTCACCGGGGAGGGGAGCTGAAGCTTTCTTT.

The chain joins TRBV19 to TRBJ1-4; 7 positions agree with TRBD1. The CDR3 has 15 amino acids. Unmatched junction bases numbered 5, after V lost 5 bases and J lost 2 bases. Germline loops: CDR1 LNHDA, CDR2 SQIVND (reference sequence). CDR3 amino acids: CASSPTGQTNEKLFF. The CDR3 DNA is TGTGCCAGTAGTCCAACGGGACAGACTAATGAAAAACTGTTTTTT.

This chain uses TRBV7-9 with TRBJ2-1; D remains ambiguous. The germline CDR1 and CDR2 sequences are SEHNR and FQNEAQ (reference sequence). The CDR3 sequence is 15 residues long. V was clipped by 1 base and J by 6 bases, with 13 bases between them. In DNA form, the CDR3 reads TGTGCCAGCAGCTTAGATGGTGTGAGCTTCAATGAGCAGTTCTTC. Its protein product is CASSLDGVSFNEQFF.

The rearrangement links TRBV6-6 to TRBJ1-5, with 7 bases lining up with TRBD1. The ends lost 7 bases at V and 7 bases at J; junction bases unmatched: 7. CDR1 is MNHNY, CDR2 SVGAGI, per germline (reference sequence). CDR3 length: 13 residues. The CDR3 nucleotides are TGTGCCAGCACCTCGACAGGGAACCAGCCCCAGCATTTT. Amino acids: CASTSTGNQPQHF.

This clone has a handful of counts. The J gene is TRBJ2-5, the V gene TRBV10-3; 12 bases are shared with TRBD2. There are 14 residues in the CDR3. Looked up from germline, CDR1 is ENHRY and CDR2 is SYGVKD. V shed 8 bases and J 1 base; nucleotides not matched to a gene: 2. CDR3 DNA sequence: TGTGCCATCGGGGGACTAGCGGGCCAAGAGACCCAGTACTTC. Translating gives CAIGGLAGQETQYF.

The rearrangement joins TRBV6-5 to TRBJ2-7; 7 nucleotides line up with TRBD2. After removal of 5 bases from V and 6 bases from J, the junction contained 10 bases not matched to a gene. Per the germline V gene, CDR1 is MNHEY and CDR2 is SVGAGI. The CDR3 runs 14 residues. CDR3 DNA: TGTGCCAGCAGTGCTGCCGGGGAGGGTGTCGAGCAGTACTTC. This sequence encodes CASSAAGEGVEQYF.

This clone has only a few counts. The rearrangement uses TRBV27 and TRBJ2-7; TRBD2 might be the D (5 bases). Trimming removed 8 bases from V and 0 bases from J, with 11 bases in between. The CDR3 totals 13 residues. Germline values: CDR1 MNHEY, CDR2 SMNVEV (reference sequence). The CDR3, as DNA: TGTGCCAGCCGTAAGGACTCCTCCTACGAGCAGTACTTC. This codes for CASRKDSSYEQYF.

This clone was seen only once. The rearrangement links TRBV9 to TRBJ2-2; tentatively, D is TRBD1 (6 bases). The germline gives CDR1 SGDLS, CDR2 YYNGEE. Trimming cost V 0 bases and J 7 bases, with 13 bases left between them. The CDR3 consists of 15 residues. For the CDR3, the DNA is TGTGCCAGCAGCGTAGAGCCACAGGGCAACGGGGAGCTGTTTTTT. This sequence encodes CASSVEPQGNGELFF.

This chain joins TRBV25-1 and TRBJ2-5; the D is unclear. Trimming pared 3 bases from V and 2 bases from J, leaving 10 bases between. Germline V gene data show CDR1 as MGHDK and CDR2 as SYGVNS. This CDR3 is 14 amino acids long. In DNA form, the CDR3 reads TGTGCCAGCAGTGACACCCTGACTCAAGAGACCCAGTACTTC. This codes for CASSDTLTQETQYF.

This clone was detected a few times. This rearrangement joins TRBV9 to TRBJ2-7; D perhaps matches TRBD2 (6 bases). Trimming removed 4 bases at V and 3 bases at J, with 11 bases between. CDR1 and CDR2 from the germline V gene are SGDLS and YYNGEE. The CDR3 contains 13 residues. DNA of the CDR3: TGTGCCAGCAGCCCCGGGACTCACTACGAGCAGTACTTC. Its translation is CASSPGTHYEQYF.

The J gene is TRBJ1-2, the V gene TRBV14; 8 positions agree with TRBD1. The germline gives CDR1 SGHDN, CDR2 FVKESK. The CDR3 covers 15 residues. J was trimmed by 8 bases and V by 0 bases; bases with no gene match: 8. The CDR3 DNA reads as TGTGCCAGCAGCCAAGAAAGGACAGGGATTTTCGGCTACACCTTC. This sequence encodes CASSQERTGIFGYTF.

This sequence joins TRBV10-2 and TRBJ2-1; 8 bases line up with TRBD1. Per the germline V gene, CDR1 is WSHSY and CDR2 is SAAADI. This CDR3 comprises 15 residues. J lost 5 bases, V lost 10 bases, and 13 bases had no gene match. The CDR3 bases are TGCGCCACTCATGGGGCCGGACAGGGCAACAATGAGCAGTTCTTC. This sequence encodes CATHGAGQGNNEQFF.

For the CDR3, the DNA is TGCGCCAGCAGTGGGGCACAACAAGAGACCCAGTACTTC. Its translation: CASSGAQQETQYF. V is TRBV10-1 and J is TRBJ2-5; no definite D call. Deletions cut 4 bases from V and 2 bases from J, with 8 bases between. The CDR3 spans 13 residues. Germline loops: CDR1 WNHNN, CDR2 SYGVQD (reference sequence).

The gene calls are TRBV19 and TRBJ2-7, with 10 bases aligning to TRBD2. The CDR3 runs 14 residues. The junction had 2 bases not matched to a gene; V was cut back by 3 bases and J by 3 bases. Germline V gene lookup returns CDR1 LNHDA and CDR2 SQIVND (reference sequence). Here the CDR3 reads CASSIRTSGYEQYF. The DNA for the CDR3 is TGTGCCAGTAGTATTCGGACTAGCGGCTACGAGCAGTACTTC.

The genes are TRBV21-1 and TRBJ2-7; no check of the table's D call, TRBD1, against the DNA was made. TRBV21-1 is a pseudogene locus. The CDR3 is 14 amino acids. CDR3 in DNA: TGTGCCAGCAGCAAGGGGGCAGGATGGGACGAGCAGTACTTC. It translates to CASSKGAGWDEQYF.

V usage is TRBV15 and J usage is TRBJ1-2; D possibly corresponds to TRBD1 (6 bases). The CDR3 has 13 amino acids. V was trimmed by 7 bases and J by 3 bases, leaving 12 bases between them. Germline assignment: CDR1 LNHNV and CDR2 YYDKDF (reference sequence). The CDR3 DNA is TGTGCCACCAAGCCAGGGGTTGACTATGGCTACACCTTC. This encodes CATKPGVDYGYTF.

This rearrangement joins TRBV9 to TRBJ1-4; 9 bases align to TRBD1. V shed 3 bases and J 7 bases; nucleotides not matched to a gene: 7. This CDR3 is 15 amino acids long. The germline gives CDR1 SGDLS, CDR2 YYNGEE. For the CDR3, the DNA is TGTGCCAGCAGCGGATCCGGGACAGGGTCTGAAAAACTGTTTTTT. Its translation is CASSGSGTGSEKLFF.

The V call is TRBV10-2, the J call TRBJ1-5; D is undetermined. V was cut by 3 bases and J by 9 bases, with 12 bases left in between. In germline, CDR1 is WSHSY, CDR2 SAAADI. The CDR3 has 13 residues. CDR3 nucleotide sequence: TGCGCCAGCAGTGAACGCACTCGGGGGCCCCAGCATTTT. This encodes CASSERTRGPQHF.

This clone was seen only once. This chain uses TRBV28 with TRBJ2-3, with TRBD1 as a possible D gene (5 bases). The CDR3 is 14 residues long. The germline CDR1 and CDR2 sequences are MDHEN and SYDVKM. Trimming pared 6 bases from V and 7 bases from J, leaving 17 bases between. CDR3 region: CASSPPWQGNTQYF. In DNA form, the CDR3 reads TGTGCCAGCAGCCCGCCCTGGCAGGGAAATACGCAGTATTTT.

V usage is TRBV6-6 and J usage is TRBJ1-5; the D gene is possibly TRBD1 (6 bases). CDR3 length: 15 amino acids. With 5 bases removed from V and 4 bases from J, the gap between germline ends came to 15 bases. Germline CDR1 is MNHNY and CDR2 is SVGAGI (reference sequence). Here the CDR3 reads CASSPGQYSNQPQHF. As DNA, the CDR3 is TGTGCCAGCAGTCCAGGACAGTACAGTAATCAGCCCCAGCATTTT.

The CDR3 nucleotides are TGTGCCAGTACTTTGCGTTGGGGCCTTTATAGCTACACCTTC. As protein: CASTLRWGLYSYTF. V gene TRBV19 combines with J gene TRBJ1-2, with a tentative D call TRBD1 (5 bases). The length of the CDR3 is 14 residues. V was trimmed by 7 bases and J by 9 bases, leaving 21 bases between them. Looked up from germline, CDR1 is LNHDA and CDR2 is SQIVND (reference sequence).

This clone showed up just once. The chain is built from TRBV6-5 and TRBJ1-5; TRBD1 matches at 9 bases. Germline assignment: CDR1 MNHEY and CDR2 SVGAGI. Trimming took 5 bases from V and 6 from J; bases not matched to a gene: 2. The CDR3 spans 13 residues. The CDR3 DNA sequence: TGTGCCAGCAGTCGGGACAGGGTTCAGCCCCAGCATTTT. This gives the protein CASSRDRVQPQHF.

The V call is TRBV6-4, the J call TRBJ1-5; no definite D call. The CDR3 has 14 amino acids. V was cut by 3 bases and J by 8 bases, with 14 bases left in between. CDR1 and CDR2 (germline): MRHNA, SNTAGT. The CDR3 nucleotides are TGTGCCAGCAGTGAAAGGTCTGAGGAGAAGCCCCAGCATTTT. Encoded protein: CASSERSEEKPQHF.